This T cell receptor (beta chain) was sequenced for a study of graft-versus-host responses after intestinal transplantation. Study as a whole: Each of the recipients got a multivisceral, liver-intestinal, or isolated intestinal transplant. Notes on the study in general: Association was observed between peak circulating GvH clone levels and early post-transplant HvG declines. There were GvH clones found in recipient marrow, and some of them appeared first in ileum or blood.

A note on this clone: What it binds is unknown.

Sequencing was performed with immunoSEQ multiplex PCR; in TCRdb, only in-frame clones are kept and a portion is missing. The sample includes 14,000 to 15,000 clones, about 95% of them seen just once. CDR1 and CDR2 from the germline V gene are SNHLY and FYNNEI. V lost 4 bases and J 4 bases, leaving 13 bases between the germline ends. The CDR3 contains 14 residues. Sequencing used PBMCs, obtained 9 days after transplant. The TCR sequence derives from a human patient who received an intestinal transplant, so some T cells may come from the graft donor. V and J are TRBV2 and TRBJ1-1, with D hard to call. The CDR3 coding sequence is TGTGCCAGCAGTGCTACGTGGGAGGCCACTGAAGCTTTCTTT. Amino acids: CASSATWEATEAFF. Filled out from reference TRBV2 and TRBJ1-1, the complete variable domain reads EPEVTQTPSHQVTQMGQEVILRCVPISNHLYFYWYRQILGQKVEFLVSFYNNEISEKSEIFDDQFSVERPDGSNFTLKIRSTKLEDSAMYFCASSATWEATEAFFGQGTRLTVV.